The 30 T cell receptor beta chains given below trace back to one sample, sequenced in a study of blood T cell repertoires in COVID-19. Profiling relied on immunoSEQ multiplex PCR, and the TCRdb table lists in-frame clones only, not all of them. Among roughly 210,000 clones listed, 87% were seen once. The source material was PBMCs or T cells enriched from blood (not recorded which). The receptors come from a man aged 30 to 45 in a cohort exposed to, infected with or recovered from COVID-19 (not recorded which).

This rearrangement joins TRBV19 to TRBJ1-3; D gene unclear. The CDR3 consists of 14 residues. V was cut by 8 bases and J by 0 bases, with 11 bases left in between. Germline V gene lookup returns CDR1 LNHDA and CDR2 SQIVND (reference sequence). The CDR3 bases are TGTGCCAGTCGTGTTCCACTCTCTGGAAACACCATATATTTT. Protein product: CASRVPLSGNTIYF.

This rearrangement joins TRBV5-5 to TRBJ2-7; D call uncertain. The CDR3 totals 15 residues. V shed 2 bases and J shed 0 bases, with 12 bases lying between them. Germline V CDR1 and CDR2: SGHKS, YYEKEE (reference sequence). The CDR3 nucleotides read TGTGCCAGCAGCTTAGAGAGGCCCAGCTCCTACGAGCAGTACTTC. This encodes CASSLERPSSYEQYF.

The genes are TRBV28 and TRBJ1-1, with 7 bases lining up with TRBD1. There are 16 residues in the CDR3. In germline, CDR1 is MDHEN, CDR2 SYDVKM. The junction had 16 bases not matched to a gene; V was cut back by 6 bases and J by 6 bases. The CDR3 region has the DNA TGTGCCAGCAGGCAGGGACGGGGACAGCGAATAGCTGAAGCTTTCTTT. Amino acid sequence: CASRQGRGQRIAEAFF.

This clone was picked up one time. The rearrangement links TRBV5-1 to TRBJ2-5; 9 positions match TRBD1. The germline V gene has CDR1 SGHRS and CDR2 YFSETQ. The V and J ends lost 3 bases and 5 bases, in that order; junction bases with no gene match: 5. The CDR3 is 14 amino acids. The CDR3 sequence is CASSSSTGGETQYF. The DNA for the CDR3 is TGCGCCAGCAGCTCCTCGACAGGGGGGGAGACCCAGTACTTC.

The V and J genes are TRBV9 and TRBJ2-5, with D possibly being TRBD2 (5 bases). With 2 bases removed from V and 4 bases from J, the gap between germline ends came to 12 bases. The germline V gene encodes CDR1 SGDLS and CDR2 YYNGEE. CDR3 size: 14 residues. The CDR3 sequence: CASSVGGRTETQYF. In nucleotides, the CDR3 is TGTGCCAGCAGCGTTGGAGGAAGGACAGAGACCCAGTACTTC.

The chain joins TRBV9 to TRBJ1-4; D may be TRBD1 (5 bases). This CDR3 region has 14 residues. Trimming took off 3 bases at V and 5 bases at J, with 11 bases between the two ends. Germline V gene sequence: CDR1 SGDLS, CDR2 YYNGEE. The CDR3, as DNA: TGTGCCAGCAGCGGGGATGGGGGGAATGAAAAACTGTTTTTT. Encoded protein: CASSGDGGNEKLFF.

The chain couples TRBV5-5 to TRBJ2-5; tentative D call: TRBD2 (6 bases). The CDR3 totals 14 residues. Trimming took 2 bases from V and 5 from J, leaving 13 bases between them. Germline assignment: CDR1 SGHKS and CDR2 YYEKEE (reference sequence). This CDR3 is CASSFQVAGETQYF. In DNA form, the CDR3 reads TGTGCCAGCAGCTTCCAGGTGGCGGGGGAGACCCAGTACTTC.

There are a few counts of this clone. The chain joins TRBV15 to TRBJ1-1; unclear D gene. This CDR3 is built from 14 residues. V was shortened by 0 bases and J by 9 bases, with 14 bases between the two germline ends. Per germline, CDR1 LNHNV and CDR2 YYDKDF (reference sequence). This chain's CDR3 is CATSRDDSGSKAFF. The CDR3 coding sequence is TGTGCCACCAGCAGAGATGACTCCGGGAGCAAAGCTTTCTTT.

V and J are TRBV28 and TRBJ1-2; no clear D gene. Germline values: CDR1 MDHEN, CDR2 SYDVKM. The CDR3 covers 13 residues. The V end lost 2 bases, the J end lost 0 bases, and 4 bases lay between the germline ends. Written as DNA, the CDR3 is TGTGCCAGCAGTTTAGTAACTAACTATGGCTACACCTTC. This sequence encodes CASSLVTNYGYTF.

V is TRBV7-2 and J is TRBJ2-7, with 7 bases identical to TRBD1. The CDR3 length is 14 residues. The junction had 9 bases not matched to a gene; V was cut back by 5 bases and J by 5 bases. CDR1 is SGHTA, CDR2 FQGNSA, per germline. CDR3 region: CASSPRDSRNEQYF. The DNA for the CDR3 is TGTGCCAGCAGCCCGAGGGACAGTAGAAACGAGCAGTACTTC.

This clone was seen only once. This chain links TRBV7-2 with TRBJ1-1, with 7 bases that match TRBD1. The ends lost 2 bases at V and 5 bases at J; junction bases unmatched: 5. The V gene's germline CDR1 is SGHTA and CDR2 FQGNSA. This CDR3 region has 14 residues. The CDR3 here is CASSLKTGVTEAFF. The CDR3 nucleotides read TGTGCCAGCAGCTTAAAAACAGGGGTTACTGAAGCTTTCTTT.

The chain recombines TRBV5-8 with TRBJ2-7; TRBD1 agrees at 7 bases. The germline V gene encodes CDR1 SGHTS and CDR2 YDEGEE. The CDR3 is 14 amino acids. The V segment lost 1 base and the J segment 3 bases; nucleotides outside the gene matches: 4. CDR3 coding DNA: TGTGCCAGCAGCTTGCAGGGGGTGATCTACGAGCAGTACTTC. It encodes CASSLQGVIYEQYF.

This clone has only a few counts. In DNA form, the CDR3 reads TGTGCCAGCAGCGTAGCGACAGGGGCGGACAATGAGCAGTTCTTC. This codes for CASSVATGADNEQFF. This sequence joins TRBV9 and TRBJ2-1; 8 nucleotides match TRBD1. V shed 0 bases, J shed 5 bases, and the junction held 4 bases outside the gene matches. The CDR3 consists of 15 residues. Germline V gene sequence: CDR1 SGDLS, CDR2 YYNGEE.

This sequence joins TRBV7-9 and TRBJ2-3, with D tentatively TRBD2 (6 bases). The CDR3 has 16 residues. Between the trimmed V and J ends, which lost 7 bases and 5 bases, there was a span of 22 bases. Germline CDR1 reads SEHNR; CDR2 reads FQNEAQ (reference sequence). CDR3 region: CASIQESPGVRDTQYF. In nucleotides, the CDR3 is TGTGCCAGCATCCAAGAATCCCCGGGAGTTAGAGATACGCAGTATTTT.

The chain combines TRBV9 with TRBJ1-1; 7 bases match TRBD1. CDR3 size: 14 residues. Germline V CDR1 and CDR2: SGDLS, YYNGEE. J lost 6 bases, V lost 4 bases, and 9 bases had no gene match. The CDR3, as DNA: TGTGCCAGCAGCAATGCCGACAGGGTCGCTGAAGCTTTCTTT. This translates into CASSNADRVAEAFF.

The J gene is TRBJ1-5, the V gene TRBV24-1, with TRBD1 matching over 7 bases. V gave up 9 bases and J gave up 3 bases; unmatched junction bases: 7. Germline values: CDR1 KGHDR, CDR2 SFDVKD. The CDR3 sequence is 14 residues long. This chain's CDR3 is CATGHRGVNQPQHF. CDR3 DNA: TGTGCCACCGGACACAGGGGAGTCAATCAGCCCCAGCATTTT.

The chain uses TRBV4-2 and TRBJ2-7, with 7 bases aligning to TRBD2. The junction had 4 bases not matched to a gene; V was cut back by 0 bases and J by 2 bases. The CDR3 is made up of 15 amino acids. Per germline, CDR1 LGHNA and CDR2 YNFKEQ. The CDR3 here is CASSQENRGAYEQYF. The CDR3 DNA reads TGTGCCAGCAGCCAAGAAAATCGGGGGGCCTACGAGCAGTACTTC.

This chain joins TRBV5-4 and TRBJ2-7; 7 positions agree with TRBD2. The CDR3 is 16 residues long. Germline V gene sequence: CDR1 SGHNT, CDR2 YYREEE (reference sequence). Trimming at V came to 0 bases and at J to 3 bases, leaving 9 bases not matched to a gene. The CDR3 DNA reads as TGTGCCAGCAGCTTGGAGCTTGGGCGGGGGAGCTACGAGCAGTACTTC. It codes for CASSLELGRGSYEQYF.

The DNA for the CDR3 is TGTGCCAGCAGCCACAACCGACAGGGAGAGCAGCCCCAGCATTTT. Encoded protein: CASSHNRQGEQPQHF. This chain connects TRBV5-6 to TRBJ1-5, with TRBD1 identical over 7 bases. Germline V gene data show CDR1 as SGHDT and CDR2 as YYEEEE. CDR3 length: 15 amino acids. The trim removed 4 bases at V and 7 bases at J, leaving 11 bases unmatched. The whole variable domain, remainder taken from reference TRBV5-6 and TRBJ1-5, is DAGVTQSPTHLIKTRGQQVTLRCSPKSGHDTVSWYQQALGQGPQFIFQYYEEEERQRGNFPDRFSGHQFPNYSSELNVNALLLGDSALYLCASSHNRQGEQPQHFGDGTRLSIL.

The chain combines TRBV5-1 with TRBJ2-3; TRBD2 matches 14 bases. The germline V gene has CDR1 SGHRS and CDR2 YFSETQ. The V gene end was trimmed by 2 bases and the J gene end by 0 bases; junction bases not matched to a gene: 11. The length of the CDR3 is 20 residues. The CDR3 is CASSFGTSGSWISSTDTQYF. CDR3 sequence (DNA): TGCGCCAGCAGCTTTGGGACTAGCGGGAGTTGGATCTCTAGCACAGATACGCAGTATTTT.

This rearrangement joins TRBV7-8 to TRBJ2-1; 12 bases line up with TRBD2. Germline-derived CDR1 and CDR2 are SGHVS and FQNEAQ. J lost 7 bases, V lost 5 bases, and 9 bases had no gene match. This CDR3 has 16 amino acids. The CDR3 DNA reads TGTGCCAGCAGCCATTCTAGCGGGAGGGCCGTGAATGAGCAGTTCTTC. It yields the protein CASSHSSGRAVNEQFF.

This clone showed up just a few times. DNA of the CDR3: TGTGCCAGCGCAAATTACCAGGGCGCACAGCCCCAGCATTTT. Its translation: CASANYQGAQPQHF. The chain uses TRBV27 and TRBJ1-5; D is perhaps TRBD1 (5 bases). CDR3 size: 14 residues. The germline CDR1 and CDR2 sequences are MNHEY and SMNVEV (reference sequence). V was trimmed by 8 bases and J by 7 bases, leaving 18 bases between them.

The rearrangement links TRBV4-3 to TRBJ1-3; unclear D gene. Trimming stripped 0 bases from V and 1 base from J, with 10 bases between. The CDR3 has 16 amino acids. CDR1 and CDR2 from the germline V gene are LGHNA and YSLEER. CDR3: CASSQDLRRSGNTIYF. CDR3 sequence (DNA): TGCGCCAGCAGCCAAGATCTCCGGCGGTCTGGAAACACCATATATTTT.

The V call is TRBV28, the J call TRBJ2-5; D not resolved. Between the trimmed V and J ends, which lost 7 bases and 3 bases, there was a span of 6 bases. The CDR3 is 11 residues long. CDR1 is MDHEN and CDR2 is SYDVKM in the germline V gene. CDR3: CASTGEETQYF. CDR3 bases: TGTGCCAGCACCGGAGAAGAGACCCAGTACTTC.

The J gene is TRBJ2-3, the V gene TRBV5-6; perhaps TRBD2 as D (5 bases). Germline V gene data show CDR1 as SGHDT and CDR2 as YYEEEE. The CDR3 runs to 14 residues. Between the trimmed V and J ends, which lost 4 bases and 0 bases, there was a span of 9 bases. In DNA, the CDR3 is TGTGCCAGCAGCCGGGGTGGGAGCACAGATACGCAGTATTTT. It encodes CASSRGGSTDTQYF. The entire variable domain, with the rest obtained from reference TRBV5-6 and TRBJ2-3, is as follows: DAGVTQSPTHLIKTRGQQVTLRCSPKSGHDTVSWYQQALGQGPQFIFQYYEEEERQRGNFPDRFSGHQFPNYSSELNVNALLLGDSALYLCASSRGGSTDTQYFGPGTRLTVL.

This chain joins TRBV29-1 and TRBJ1-2; possible D gene TRBD1, 5 bases. Germline V gene data show CDR1 as SQVTM and CDR2 as ANQGSEA. The CDR3 loop spans 12 amino acids. Trimming removed 4 bases at V and 6 bases at J, with 12 bases between. The CDR3 spells CSVAGLGDGYTF. The CDR3 region has the DNA TGCAGCGTTGCAGGGTTAGGGGATGGCTACACCTTC.

This sequence joins TRBV7-8 and TRBJ2-7; D may be TRBD2 (6 bases). The ends were cut back, 4 bases at V and 6 bases at J, with 19 bases in the middle. This CDR3 is built from 15 residues. Germline V lookup: CDR1 SGHVS, CDR2 FQNEAQ. The CDR3 nucleotides are TGTGCCAGCAGCTCCCGCGGGGCTGGGTTTGTCGAGCAGTACTTC. Its protein product is CASSSRGAGFVEQYF.

The chain uses TRBV9 and TRBJ1-4; 7 nucleotides match TRBD1. The germline CDR1 and CDR2 sequences are SGDLS and YYNGEE. There are 15 residues in the CDR3. V lost 3 bases, J lost 8 bases, and 10 bases stayed unmatched. CDR3 nucleotides: TGTGCCAGCAGCGCCCGTGGACAGGTTGGGGAAAAACTGTTTTTT. This sequence encodes CASSARGQVGEKLFF.

The chain employs TRBV7-2 and TRBJ2-3, with 11 bases fitting TRBD2. The germline gives CDR1 SGHTA, CDR2 FQGNSA. CDR3 size: 18 residues. Trimming cost V 6 bases and J 5 bases; bases outside gene matches: 16. As DNA, the CDR3 is TGTGCCAGCAGACCAGAGGGGTTAGCGGGAGGGCCCTTAGATACGCAGTATTTT. Its translation is CASRPEGLAGGPLDTQYF.

The chain is built from TRBV5-1 and TRBJ1-6; D may be TRBD1 (5 bases). The CDR3 is 15 amino acids. The germline V gene has CDR1 SGHRS and CDR2 YFSETQ. Trimming pared 0 bases from V and 6 bases from J, leaving 10 bases between. CDR3 DNA: TGCGCCAGCAGCTTGGTGGGGGGAGGTAATTCACCCCTCCACTTT. Translated: CASSLVGGGNSPLHF.